This entry lists 14 T cell receptor beta chains sequenced from one sample in a study of shared clonotypes between healthy human individuals. Libraries were prepared by immunoSEQ multiplex PCR; TCRdb keeps only in-frame clonotypes and omits some of them. This table holds 2,100,000 or so clones, roughly 95% found once. The sequencing input was naive CD4+ T cells sorted from blood. Subset of the sample: CD45RA+ positively selected. Receptors were obtained from a young man in good health.

The chain is built from TRBV27 and TRBJ2-7, with 9 bases identical to TRBD1. This CDR3 contains 15 residues. With 5 bases clipped from V and 2 bases from J, the junction kept 7 bases outside the gene matches. CDR1 and CDR2 from the germline V gene are MNHEY and SMNVEV (reference sequence). The CDR3 DNA reads TGTGCCAGCAGTCCATGGGACAGGGCAACCTACGAGCAGTACTTC. It yields the protein CASSPWDRATYEQYF.

This rearrangement joins TRBV2 to TRBJ1-2; D gene uncertain. The CDR3 has 13 amino acids. Germline V gene sequence: CDR1 SNHLY, CDR2 FYNNEI. V lost 6 bases and J 8 bases, leaving 16 bases between the germline ends. CDR3: CASSRTNYEGYTF. CDR3 bases: TGTGCCAGCAGCAGGACTAATTACGAGGGCTACACCTTC.

The chain combines TRBV6-5 with TRBJ1-1; 8 nucleotides line up with TRBD1. CDR1 is MNHEY and CDR2 is SVGAGI in the germline V gene. Germline trimming cut 6 bases from V and 5 bases from J; bases unmatched to any gene: 5. This CDR3 spans 13 amino acids. DNA for the CDR3: TGTGCCAGCAGCCGGACAGGGTTAACTGAAGCTTTCTTT. As protein: CASSRTGLTEAFF.

The gene calls are TRBV2 and TRBJ1-5, with D unresolved. Germline CDR1 is SNHLY and CDR2 is FYNNEI. The CDR3 spans 14 residues. Trimming removed 6 bases from V and 4 bases from J, with 13 bases in between. CDR3 DNA sequence: TGTGCCAGCAGCGCCCTGGGGTCTAATCAGCCCCAGCATTTT. Translated: CASSALGSNQPQHF. The full variable domain, its missing parts supplied by reference TRBV2 and TRBJ1-5, is EPEVTQTPSHQVTQMGQEVILRCVPISNHLYFYWYRQILGQKVEFLVSFYNNEISEKSEIFDDQFSVERPDGSNFTLKIRSTKLEDSAMYFCASSALGSNQPQHFGDGTRLSIL.

Here the CDR3 reads CASSLQGRNTEAFF. In nucleotides, the CDR3 is TGTGCCAGCAGCTTGCAGGGGAGAAACACTGAAGCTTTCTTT. J is TRBJ1-1 and V is TRBV5-8; D is perhaps TRBD1 (6 bases). This CDR3 contains 14 residues. CDR1 is SGHTS and CDR2 is YDEGEE in the germline V gene. V lost 1 base to trimming and J lost 2 bases, with 9 bases between them. Combining the CDR3 with reference TRBV5-8 and TRBJ1-1 gives the whole variable domain EAGVTQSPTHLIKTRGQQATLRCSPISGHTSVYWYQQALGLGLQFLLWYDEGEERNRGNFPPRFSGRQFPNYSSELNVNALELEDSALYLCASSLQGRNTEAFFGQGTRLTVV.

V and J are TRBV10-3 and TRBJ1-1, with D unresolved. The ends were cut back, 4 bases at V and 0 bases at J, with 6 bases in the middle. The CDR3 loop spans 13 amino acids. The germline gives CDR1 ENHRY, CDR2 SYGVKD. The CDR3 DNA sequence: TGTGCCATCAGTGCCTCGATGAACACTGAAGCTTTCTTT. Translation: CAISASMNTEAFF.

Note on this clone: Other nucleotide sequences in the sample specify the same CDR3. V usage is TRBV5-1 and J usage is TRBJ2-7, with 9 bases that match TRBD1. The junction had 3 bases not matched to a gene; V was cut back by 0 bases and J by 2 bases. Germline values: CDR1 SGHRS, CDR2 YFSETQ. The CDR3 extends over 15 amino acids. CDR3 protein: CASSLVGTGTYEQYF. CDR3 sequence (DNA): TGCGCCAGCAGCTTGGTGGGGACAGGGACCTACGAGCAGTACTTC.

The CDR3 DNA follows: TGTGCCAGCAGCTTAGAAGGAGGGAGAGCAGAGACCCAGTACTTC. Translated, it gives CASSLEGGRAETQYF. V gene TRBV7-2 combines with J gene TRBJ2-5; D may be TRBD2 (6 bases). This CDR3 has 15 amino acids. Per the germline V gene, CDR1 is SGHTA and CDR2 is FQGNSA. The V and J ends lost 1 base and 4 bases respectively, with 13 bases between them.

As DNA, the CDR3 is TGTGCCAGCTCACCTCAACTAGGAGCTCCGTACGAGCAGTACTTC. This sequence encodes CASSPQLGAPYEQYF. V is TRBV18 and J is TRBJ2-7; D is possibly TRBD2 (5 bases). V lost 3 bases to trimming and J lost 4 bases, with 16 bases between them. Germline V lookup: CDR1 KGHSH, CDR2 LQKENI. The CDR3 is made up of 15 amino acids.

V usage is TRBV7-3 and J usage is TRBJ1-4, with D tentatively TRBD1 (5 bases). With 5 bases removed from V and 8 bases from J, the gap between germline ends came to 12 bases. This CDR3 is 13 amino acids long. CDR1 and CDR2 from the germline V gene are SGHTA and FQGTGA. CDR3 region: CASSRWEGEKLFF. The CDR3 nucleotides read TGTGCCAGCAGCCGTTGGGAGGGGGAAAAACTGTTTTTT.

With regard to this clone: The same CDR3 arises from other DNA sequences in this sample as well. This chain connects TRBV30 to TRBJ2-3; D is perhaps TRBD2 (6 bases). The CDR3 totals 12 residues. Germline assignment: CDR1 GTSNPN and CDR2 SVGIG (reference sequence). V lost 3 bases, J lost 5 bases, and 9 bases lay in between. CDR3 in amino acids: CAWSGGGDTQYF. The CDR3 DNA sequence: TGTGCCTGGAGCGGGGGAGGAGATACGCAGTATTTT.

This chain connects TRBV18 to TRBJ1-1; weak D call: TRBD1 (5 bases). Germline V gives CDR1 KGHSH, CDR2 LQKENI. V lost 6 bases to trimming and J lost 4 bases, with 15 bases between them. This CDR3 has 14 amino acids. The CDR3 protein is CASSPIRDGTEAFF. Here the CDR3 DNA reads TGTGCCAGCTCCCCCATCCGGGACGGCACTGAAGCTTTCTTT.

The chain recombines TRBV2 with TRBJ2-7; TRBD2 aligns across 10 bases. The J segment lost 5 bases and the V segment lost 5 bases, leaving 9 bases of the junction unmatched. CDR3 length equals 15 residues. Per germline, CDR1 SNHLY and CDR2 FYNNEI. The CDR3 loop is CASSPGLAAQDEQYF. In nucleotides, the CDR3 is TGTGCCAGCAGTCCCGGACTAGCGGCCCAGGACGAGCAGTACTTC.

The chain links TRBV6-5 to TRBJ1-5; D perhaps matches TRBD1 (5 bases). The CDR3 sequence is 15 residues long. Germline loops: CDR1 MNHEY, CDR2 SVGAGI. V lost 0 bases and J lost 6, with 12 bases in between. Here the CDR3 DNA reads TGTGCCAGCAGTTACTCACGGGGCTCGGGTCAGCCCCAGCATTTT. It translates to CASSYSRGSGQPQHF.